This T cell receptor beta chain comes out of a study of blood T cell repertoires in COVID-19 (dated by TCRdb to 2018 to 2020). In terms of the full investigation: The collaborator samples originated in the United States, Italy and Spain and spanned the acute and convalescent phases of COVID-19. The repertoires were released in a freely available public database meant as a resource for research on the immune response to SARS-CoV-2. The prospective study material was composed of cDNA or gDNA derived from T cells, B-cell-depleted T cells, or PBMCs. Deeply sampled blood TCRbeta repertoires from subjects exposed to, actively infected with, or recovered from COVID-19 were included in the dataset. Nearly every sample came with metadata listing a de-identified subject ID, COVID-19 status, age in years and sex. The samples were drawn from two sources: the first 160 participants of the ongoing ImmuneRACE study, and 1,254 subjects contributed by 6 global collaborators. HLA class I and class II types, where available, came from metadata supplied by the sample provider rather than from assay-based typing.

The immunoSEQ Assay, a bias-controlled multiplex PCR, was used to amplify TCRbeta CDR3 regions from genomic DNA. The study's own analysis went as follows. Within the assay, amplification of reference gene primers was used to estimate how many nucleated cells each sample contained. To quantify the absolute abundance of each unique TCRbeta CDR3 rearrangement, sequence reads were collapsed and filtered. For each sample, productive Simpson clonality was calculated as the square root of Simpson's diversity index across productive rearrangements. TCRdb carries this immuneACCESS record with in-frame sequences only. Its versions omit some clonotypes, under half of them owing to an unresolved V gene in the studies checked, with the rest unexplained. The V and J calls and the clone size are those of that table, but D and trimming were determined from the DNA. In all, the sample holds about 170,000 clones, and roughly 89% of those were seen once. Roughly 1.6% of the sample is in the top ten clones.

The research as a whole found: The quantity of clinical and demographic metadata differed by source and by participant and was supplied without curation.

CDR1 and CDR2, looked up from the germline V gene, are SGHRS and YFSETQ. Germline trimming: 0 bases from V, 0 bases from J; junction bases outside gene matches: 8. The CDR3 runs 17 residues from the cysteine to the phenylalanine. Just CDR3 DNA is preserved here, 51 bases in frame from base 1. Each collaborating institution followed its own protocols to collect whole blood in K2EDTA tubes. Collaborator samples were shipped for TCRbeta analysis as frozen whole blood, isolated PBMCs, or DNA extracted from either sample type. This clone has only a few counts. Its binding antigen is unknown. No clone much larger than this one lies a single base away; base qualities are absent.

This sequence uses TRBV5-1 and TRBJ1-1, with 7 middle bases fitting TRBD1. Sequenced material: peripheral blood. This receptor was identified in a woman in her 50s with acute or convalescent COVID-19. The bases read TGCGCCAGCAGCTTGGTTCCCGGGACAGCTCTGAACACTGAAGCTTTCTTT. Translation gives CASSLVPGTALNTEAFF. With the portions outside the CDR3 filled from the reference TRBV5-1 and TRBJ1-1 genes, the complete variable region becomes KAGVTQTPRYLIKTRGQQVTLSCSPISGHRSVSWYQQTPGQGLQFLFEYFSETQRNKGNFPGRFSGRQFSNSRSEMNVSTLELGDSALYLCASSLVPGTALNTEAFFGQGTRLTVV.